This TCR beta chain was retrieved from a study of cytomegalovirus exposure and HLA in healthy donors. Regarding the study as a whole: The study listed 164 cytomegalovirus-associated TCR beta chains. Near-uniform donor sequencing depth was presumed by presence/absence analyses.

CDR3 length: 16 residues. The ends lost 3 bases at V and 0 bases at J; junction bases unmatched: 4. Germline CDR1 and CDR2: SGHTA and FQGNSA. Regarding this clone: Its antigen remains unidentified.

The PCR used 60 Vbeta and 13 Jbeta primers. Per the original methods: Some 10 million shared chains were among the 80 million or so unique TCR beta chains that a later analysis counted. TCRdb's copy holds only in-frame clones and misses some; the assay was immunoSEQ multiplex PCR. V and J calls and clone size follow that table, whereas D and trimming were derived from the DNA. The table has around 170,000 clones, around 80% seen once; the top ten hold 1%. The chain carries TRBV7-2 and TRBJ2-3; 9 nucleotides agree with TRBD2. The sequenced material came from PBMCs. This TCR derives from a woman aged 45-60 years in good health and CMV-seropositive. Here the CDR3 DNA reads TGTGCCAGCAGCTTCCTAGCGGGAACTAGCACAGATACGCAGTATTTT. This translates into CASSFLAGTSTDTQYF.